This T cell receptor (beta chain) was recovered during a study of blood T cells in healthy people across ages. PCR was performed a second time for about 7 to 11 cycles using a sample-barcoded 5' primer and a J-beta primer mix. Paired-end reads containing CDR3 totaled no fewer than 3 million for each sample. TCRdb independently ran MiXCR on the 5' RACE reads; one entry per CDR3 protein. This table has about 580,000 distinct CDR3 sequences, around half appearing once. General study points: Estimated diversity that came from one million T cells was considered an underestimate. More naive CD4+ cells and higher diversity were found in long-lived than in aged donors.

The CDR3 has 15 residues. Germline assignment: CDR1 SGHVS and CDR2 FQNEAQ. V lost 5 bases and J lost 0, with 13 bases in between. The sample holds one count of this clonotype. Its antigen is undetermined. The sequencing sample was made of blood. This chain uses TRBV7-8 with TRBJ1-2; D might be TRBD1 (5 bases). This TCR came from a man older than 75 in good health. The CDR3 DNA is TGTGCCAGCAGCCCCGGGGGGGGTTCTAACTATGGCTACACCTTC. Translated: CASSPGGGSNYGYTF.